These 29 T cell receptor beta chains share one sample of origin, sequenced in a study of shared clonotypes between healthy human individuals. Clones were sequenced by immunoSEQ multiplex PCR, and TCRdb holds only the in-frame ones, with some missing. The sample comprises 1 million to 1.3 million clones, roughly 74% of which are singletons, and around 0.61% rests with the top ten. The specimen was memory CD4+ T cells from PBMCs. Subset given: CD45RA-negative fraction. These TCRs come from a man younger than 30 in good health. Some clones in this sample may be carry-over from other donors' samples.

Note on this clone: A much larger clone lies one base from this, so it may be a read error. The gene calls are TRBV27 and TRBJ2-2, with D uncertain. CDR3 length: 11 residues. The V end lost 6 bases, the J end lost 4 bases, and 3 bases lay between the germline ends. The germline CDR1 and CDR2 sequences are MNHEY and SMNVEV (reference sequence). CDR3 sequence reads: CASRGTGELFF. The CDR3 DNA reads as TGTGCCAGCAGGGGCACCGGGGAGCTGTTTTTT.

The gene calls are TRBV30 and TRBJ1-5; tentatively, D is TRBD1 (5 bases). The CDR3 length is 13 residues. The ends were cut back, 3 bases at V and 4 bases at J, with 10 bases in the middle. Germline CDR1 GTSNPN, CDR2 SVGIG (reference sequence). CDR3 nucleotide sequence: TGTGCCTGGAGCCAGGGTTGGAATCAGCCCCAGCATTTT. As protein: CAWSQGWNQPQHF.

The DNA of the CDR3 is TGTGCCAGCAGTTCCCCGGGGCTCAAACCGAACACCGGGGAGCTGTTTTTT. Residues: CASSSPGLKPNTGELFF. This chain links TRBV28 with TRBJ2-2, with D possibly being TRBD1 or TRBD2 (5 bases each). V was clipped by 4 bases and J by 0 bases, with 15 bases between them. Germline CDR1 is MDHEN and CDR2 is SYDVKM. The CDR3 consists of 17 residues.

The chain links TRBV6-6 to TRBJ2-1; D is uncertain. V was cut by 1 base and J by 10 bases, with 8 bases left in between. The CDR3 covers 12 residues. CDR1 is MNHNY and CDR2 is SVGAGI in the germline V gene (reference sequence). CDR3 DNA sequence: TGTGCCAGCAGTTACTTCAGATCCGAGCAGTTCTTC. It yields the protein CASSYFRSEQFF.

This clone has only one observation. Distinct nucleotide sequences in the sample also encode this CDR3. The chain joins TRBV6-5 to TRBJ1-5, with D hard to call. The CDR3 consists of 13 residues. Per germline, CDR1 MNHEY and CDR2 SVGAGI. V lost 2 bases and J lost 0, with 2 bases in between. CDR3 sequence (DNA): TGTGCCAGCAGTTACCGTAGCAATCAGCCCCAGCATTTT. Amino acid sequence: CASSYRSNQPQHF.

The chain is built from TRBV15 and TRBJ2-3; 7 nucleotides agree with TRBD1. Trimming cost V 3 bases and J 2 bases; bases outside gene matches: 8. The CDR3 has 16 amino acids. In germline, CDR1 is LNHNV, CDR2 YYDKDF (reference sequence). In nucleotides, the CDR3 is TGTGCCACCAGCAGTCGAAAGACAGGGAACACAGATACGCAGTATTTT. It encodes CATSSRKTGNTDTQYF.

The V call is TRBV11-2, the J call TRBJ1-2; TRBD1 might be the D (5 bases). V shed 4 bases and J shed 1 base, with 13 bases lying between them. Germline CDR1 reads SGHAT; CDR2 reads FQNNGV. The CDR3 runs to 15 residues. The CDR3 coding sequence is TGTGCCAGCAGCTCCCTGTGGAGGGGTAACTATGGCTACACCTTC. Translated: CASSSLWRGNYGYTF.

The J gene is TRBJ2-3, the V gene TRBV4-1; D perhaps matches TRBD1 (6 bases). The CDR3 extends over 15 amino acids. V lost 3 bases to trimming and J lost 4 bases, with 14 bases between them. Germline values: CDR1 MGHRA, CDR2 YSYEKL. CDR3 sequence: CASSHTGSLADTQYF. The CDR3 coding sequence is TGCGCCAGCAGCCATACAGGGTCATTGGCAGATACGCAGTATTTT.

Here the CDR3 reads CASSLLAESYEQYF. In nucleotides, the CDR3 is TGTGCCAGCAGCTTACTAGCGGAGTCCTACGAGCAGTACTTC. The rearrangement uses TRBV5-6 and TRBJ2-7; 8 bases fit TRBD2. After removal of 2 bases from V and 1 base from J, the junction contained 2 bases not matched to a gene. From germline, CDR1 is SGHDT and CDR2 YYEEEE. The CDR3 consists of 14 residues.

The DNA of the CDR3 is TGCGCCAGCAGCCGCTCGCGGGAGCTGTTTTTT. Its translation is CASSRSRELFF. The V call is TRBV5-1, the J call TRBJ2-2; D unclear. Germline loops: CDR1 SGHRS, CDR2 YFSETQ. This CDR3 is 11 amino acids long. The V end lost 4 bases, the J end lost 9 bases, and 7 bases lay between the germline ends.

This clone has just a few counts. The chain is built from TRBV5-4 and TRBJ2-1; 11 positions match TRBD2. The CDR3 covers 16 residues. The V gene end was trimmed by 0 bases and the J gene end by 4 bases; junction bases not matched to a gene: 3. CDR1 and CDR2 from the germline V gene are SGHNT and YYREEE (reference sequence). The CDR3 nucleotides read TGTGCCAGCAGCTTGGGACTAGCGGGACCTTACAATGAGCAGTTCTTC. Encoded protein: CASSLGLAGPYNEQFF.

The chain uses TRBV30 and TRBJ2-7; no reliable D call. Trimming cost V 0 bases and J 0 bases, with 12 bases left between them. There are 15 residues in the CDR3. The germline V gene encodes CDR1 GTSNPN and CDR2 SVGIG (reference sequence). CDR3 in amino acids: CAWSVQTFSSYEQYF. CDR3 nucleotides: TGTGCCTGGAGTGTACAAACCTTTAGCTCCTACGAGCAGTACTTC.

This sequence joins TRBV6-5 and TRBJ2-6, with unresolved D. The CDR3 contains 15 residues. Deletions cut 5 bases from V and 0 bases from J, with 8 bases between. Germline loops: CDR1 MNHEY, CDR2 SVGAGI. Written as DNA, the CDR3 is TGTGCCAGCAGTCAGACAAGCTCTGGGGCCAACGTCCTGACTTTC. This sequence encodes CASSQTSSGANVLTF.

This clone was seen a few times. The CDR3 DNA sequence: TGTGCCAGCTCACCGCTAGGGGGCTATGGCTACACCTTC. Its translation is CASSPLGGYGYTF. This chain uses TRBV18 with TRBJ1-2, with D perhaps matching TRBD1 (6 bases). Germline loops: CDR1 KGHSH, CDR2 LQKENI. V lost 3 bases, J lost 4 bases, and 9 bases lay in between. This CDR3 comprises 13 residues.

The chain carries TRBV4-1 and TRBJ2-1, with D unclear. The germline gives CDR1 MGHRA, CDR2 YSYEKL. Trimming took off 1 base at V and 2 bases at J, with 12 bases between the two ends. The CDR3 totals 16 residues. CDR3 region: CASSQVNLMTYNEQFF. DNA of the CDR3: TGCGCCAGCAGCCAAGTTAACCTTATGACCTACAATGAGCAGTTCTTC.

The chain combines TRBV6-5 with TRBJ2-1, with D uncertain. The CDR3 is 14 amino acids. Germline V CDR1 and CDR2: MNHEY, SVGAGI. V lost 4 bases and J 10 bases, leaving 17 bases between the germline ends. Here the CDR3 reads CASSWSGFPGEQFF. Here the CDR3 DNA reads TGTGCCAGCAGTTGGTCGGGTTTCCCCGGGGAGCAGTTCTTC.

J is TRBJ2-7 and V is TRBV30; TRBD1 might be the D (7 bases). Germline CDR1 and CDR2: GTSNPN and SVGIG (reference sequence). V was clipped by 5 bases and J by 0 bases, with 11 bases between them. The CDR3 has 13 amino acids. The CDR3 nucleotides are TGTGCCTGGGCGGGACAGTCCTCCTACGAGCAGTACTTC. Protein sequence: CAWAGQSSYEQYF.

For the CDR3, the DNA is TGTGCCATCAGTGAAGATGGGCGGCAAGAGACCCAGTACTTC. It translates to CAISEDGRQETQYF. This chain uses TRBV10-3 with TRBJ2-5; D not certain. Germline V gene data show CDR1 as ENHRY and CDR2 as SYGVKD. This CDR3 is built from 14 residues. Trimming took 3 bases from V and 2 from J, leaving 10 bases between them.

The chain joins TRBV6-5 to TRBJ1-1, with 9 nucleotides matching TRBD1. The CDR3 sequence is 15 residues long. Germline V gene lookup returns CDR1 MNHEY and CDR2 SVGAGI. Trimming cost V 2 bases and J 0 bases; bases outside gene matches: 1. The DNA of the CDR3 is TGTGCCAGCAGTTACACAGGGGGCATGAACACTGAAGCTTTCTTT. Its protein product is CASSYTGGMNTEAFF.

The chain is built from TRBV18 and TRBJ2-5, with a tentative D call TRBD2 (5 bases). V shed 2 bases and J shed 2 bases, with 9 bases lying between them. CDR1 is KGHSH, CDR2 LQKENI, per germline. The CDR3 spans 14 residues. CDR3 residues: CASSPYGDQETQYF. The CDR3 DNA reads TGTGCCAGCTCACCATACGGGGATCAAGAGACCCAGTACTTC.

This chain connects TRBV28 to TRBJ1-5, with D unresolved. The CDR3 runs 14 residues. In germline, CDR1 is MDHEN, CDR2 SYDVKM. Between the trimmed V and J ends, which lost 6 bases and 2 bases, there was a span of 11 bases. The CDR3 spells CASRTPHGNQPQHF. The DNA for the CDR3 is TGTGCCAGCAGAACCCCCCACGGCAATCAGCCCCAGCATTTT.

In DNA, the CDR3 is TGTGCCAGTATGGGCAGGGGTGCAGATACGCAGTATTTT. Its protein is CASMGRGADTQYF. The chain combines TRBV19 with TRBJ2-3, with D tentatively TRBD1 (6 bases). Germline values: CDR1 LNHDA, CDR2 SQIVND (reference sequence). This CDR3 has 13 amino acids. Trimming left V 7 bases short and J 4 bases short, with 12 bases between. Variable domain in full (rest from reference TRBV19 and TRBJ2-3): DGGITQSPKYLFRKEGQNVTLSCEQNLNHDAMYWYRQDPGQGLRLIYYSQIVNDFQKGDIAEGYSVSREKKESFPLTVTSAQKNPTAFYLCASMGRGADTQYFGPGTRLTVL.

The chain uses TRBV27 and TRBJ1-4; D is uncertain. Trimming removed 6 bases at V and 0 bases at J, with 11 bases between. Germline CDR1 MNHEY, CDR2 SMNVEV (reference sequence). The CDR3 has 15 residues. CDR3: CASRKGRPTNEKLFF. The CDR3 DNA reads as TGTGCCAGCAGGAAAGGACGGCCAACTAATGAAAAACTGTTTTTT.

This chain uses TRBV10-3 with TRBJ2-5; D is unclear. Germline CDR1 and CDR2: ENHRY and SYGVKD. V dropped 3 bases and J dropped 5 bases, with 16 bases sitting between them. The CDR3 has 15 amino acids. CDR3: CAISDGGRRWETQYF. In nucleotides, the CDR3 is TGTGCCATCAGTGACGGCGGCCGAAGGTGGGAGACCCAGTACTTC.

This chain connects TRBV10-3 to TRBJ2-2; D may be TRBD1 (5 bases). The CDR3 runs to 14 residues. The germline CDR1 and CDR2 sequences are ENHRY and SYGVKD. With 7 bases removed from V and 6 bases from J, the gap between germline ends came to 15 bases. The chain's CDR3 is CAITPRAGAGELFF. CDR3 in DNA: TGTGCCATCACTCCCAGGGCCGGAGCCGGGGAGCTGTTTTTT.

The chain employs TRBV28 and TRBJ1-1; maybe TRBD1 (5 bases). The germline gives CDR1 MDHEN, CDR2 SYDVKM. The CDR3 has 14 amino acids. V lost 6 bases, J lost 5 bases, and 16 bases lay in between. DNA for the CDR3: TGTGCCAGCAGCCTCTCCGACAGATTGACTGAAGCTTTCTTT. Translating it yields CASSLSDRLTEAFF. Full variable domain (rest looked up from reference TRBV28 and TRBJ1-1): DVKVTQSSRYLVKRTGEKVFLECVQDMDHENMFWYRQDPGLGLRLIYFSYDVKMKEKGDIPEGYSVSREKKERFSLILESASTNQTSMYLCASSLSDRLTEAFFGQGTRLTVV.

CDR3 sequence (DNA): TGTGCCAGCAGCTCGACCCTGTCGACAGGGCTGTACTTC. It translates to CASSSTLSTGLYF. V usage is TRBV7-6 and J usage is TRBJ2-7; TRBD1 aligns across 7 bases. Per the germline V gene, CDR1 is SGHVS and CDR2 is FNYEAQ. V gave up 4 bases and J gave up 12 bases; unmatched junction bases: 12. The CDR3 runs to 13 residues.

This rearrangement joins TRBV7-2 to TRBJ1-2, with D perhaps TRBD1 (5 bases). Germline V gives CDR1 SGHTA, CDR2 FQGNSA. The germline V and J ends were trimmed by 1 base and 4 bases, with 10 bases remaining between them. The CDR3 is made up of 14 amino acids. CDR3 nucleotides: TGTGCCAGCAGCTTAGAGGGGCGCAGCTATGGCTACACCTTC. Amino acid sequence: CASSLEGRSYGYTF.

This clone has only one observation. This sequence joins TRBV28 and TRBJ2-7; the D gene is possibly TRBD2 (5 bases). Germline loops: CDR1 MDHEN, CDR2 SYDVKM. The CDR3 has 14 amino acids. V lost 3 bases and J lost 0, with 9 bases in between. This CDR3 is CASSFMAGSYEQYF. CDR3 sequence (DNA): TGTGCCAGCAGTTTTATGGCGGGCTCCTACGAGCAGTACTTC.